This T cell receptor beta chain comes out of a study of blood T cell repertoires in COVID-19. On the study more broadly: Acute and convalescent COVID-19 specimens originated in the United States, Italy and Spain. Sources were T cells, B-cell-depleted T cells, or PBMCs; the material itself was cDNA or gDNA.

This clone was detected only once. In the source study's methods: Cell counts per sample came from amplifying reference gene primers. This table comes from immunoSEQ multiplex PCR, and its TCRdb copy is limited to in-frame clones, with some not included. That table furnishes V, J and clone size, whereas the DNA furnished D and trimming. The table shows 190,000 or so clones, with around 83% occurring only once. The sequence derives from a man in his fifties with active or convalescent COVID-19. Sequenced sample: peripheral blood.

In DNA, the CDR3 is TGTGCCAGCAGCTTGGGGCCAGCGGGAGGGCCTTACGAGCAGTACTTC. Amino acid sequence: CASSLGPAGGPYEQYF. The rearrangement uses TRBV7-8 and TRBJ2-7; 10 nucleotides agree with TRBD2. Germline V gene sequence: CDR1 SGHVS, CDR2 FQNEAQ. The CDR3 runs 16 residues. V trimming: 3 bases; J trimming: 4 bases; junction bases outside the gene matches: 9.